This T cell receptor (beta chain) was sequenced for a study of response to subunit inactivated influenza vaccine. Findings and limits, study-wide: The authors suggested that every seasonal influenza vaccination recruits few new T cells.

Notes on this clonotype: Its target is not known.

One entry per CDR3 protein, called by TCRdb with MiXCR from the RT-PCR reads. The sample consists of approximately 520,000 distinct CDR3 sequences, 16% of them appearing once. The CDR3 consists of 14 residues. Per germline, CDR1 SGHTA and CDR2 FQGNSA. Deletions cut 4 bases from V and 6 bases from J, with 15 bases between. The chain combines TRBV7-2 with TRBJ2-5, with D possibly being TRBD2 (6 bases). The sequenced sample was CD4+ T cells sorted from PBMCs, obtained about 23 months after vaccination. The clonotype originates from a man between 50 and 69 years old who received an inactivated influenza vaccine. DNA for the CDR3: TGTGCCAGCAGCTACGGAGGGGCGCTCCAGACCCAGTACTTC. It is translated as CASSYGGALQTQYF.